This entry concerns a single TCR beta chain. Its antigen is undetermined. This specimen comes from a study of STAT3 mutations in large granular lymphocyte leukemia. Study-wide background: Roughly half of the longitudinally sequenced T-LGLL patients carried detectable canonical activating STAT3 mutations. Over half of T-LGLL patients had one or more immunosuppressive regimens.

Study-wide results and limits: Some patients had persisting codominant clonotypes that could mask small clones. Suggested: STAT3 mutation was not the ancestral event for these clonal expansions. At least one immunodominant TCR beta clonotype appeared in every T-cell large granular lymphocyte leukemia patient.

Profiled with immunoSEQ multiplex PCR; TCRdb holds only in-frame clones, not every one. The data hold 9,500 to 14,000 clones, with over 75% observed a single time. The CDR3 loop spans 12 amino acids. Trimming took off 6 bases at V and 0 bases at J, with 3 bases between the two ends. Germline V gene data show CDR1 as SGHRS and CDR2 as YFSETQ. This receptor was taken from a man older than 75 with T-cell large granular lymphocyte leukemia. Some clones in this sample may be carry-over from other donors' samples. Material: peripheral blood mononuclear cells. This chain joins TRBV5-1 and TRBJ2-2; D unclear. CDR3 sequence reads: CASTTNTGELFF. CDR3 sequence (DNA): TGCGCCAGCACGACGAACACCGGGGAGCTGTTTTTT.